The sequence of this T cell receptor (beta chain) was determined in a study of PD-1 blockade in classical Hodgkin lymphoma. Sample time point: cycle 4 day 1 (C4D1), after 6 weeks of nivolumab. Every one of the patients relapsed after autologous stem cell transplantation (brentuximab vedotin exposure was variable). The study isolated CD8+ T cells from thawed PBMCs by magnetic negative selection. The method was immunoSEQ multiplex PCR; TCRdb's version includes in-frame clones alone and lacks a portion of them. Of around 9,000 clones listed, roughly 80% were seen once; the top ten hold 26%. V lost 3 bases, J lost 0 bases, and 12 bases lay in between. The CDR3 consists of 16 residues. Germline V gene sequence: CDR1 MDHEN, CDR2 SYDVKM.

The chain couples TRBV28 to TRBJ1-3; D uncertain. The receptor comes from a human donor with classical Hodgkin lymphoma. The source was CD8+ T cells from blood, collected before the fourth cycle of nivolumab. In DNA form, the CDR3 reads TGTGCCAGCAGTTTGGAACGGCCGAGCTCTGGAAACACCATATATTTT. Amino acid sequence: CASSLERPSSGNTIYF. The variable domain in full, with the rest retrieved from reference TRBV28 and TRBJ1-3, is DVKVTQSSRYLVKRTGEKVFLECVQDMDHENMFWYRQDPGLGLRLIYFSYDVKMKEKGDIPEGYSVSREKKERFSLILESASTNQTSMYLCASSLERPSSGNTIYFGEGSWLTVV.